This T cell receptor (beta chain) emerged from a study of cytomegalovirus exposure and HLA in healthy donors. Researchers ran the PCR with 60 Vbeta and 13 Jbeta primers. Measured with immunoSEQ multiplex PCR; TCRdb has only the in-frame clones, and not every one. Of some 190,000 clones in the sample, more than 75% were seen once. This CDR3 spans 14 amino acids. The V end was cut by 3 bases, the J end by 3 bases, with 10 bases between. Germline V gene sequence: CDR1 LNHDA, CDR2 SQIVND (reference sequence). The sequence was obtained from a woman aged 50 to 60 in good health and CMV-seronegative. The source material was PBMCs. The genes are TRBV19 and TRBJ2-3; the D gene is possibly TRBD1 (6 bases). Here the CDR3 reads CASSIMGATDTQYF. In DNA, the CDR3 is TGTGCCAGTAGTATTATGGGGGCAACAGATACGCAGTATTTT. The variable domain in full, completed from reference TRBV19 and TRBJ2-3, reads DGGITQSPKYLFRKEGQNVTLSCEQNLNHDAMYWYRQDPGQGLRLIYYSQIVNDFQKGDIAEGYSVSREKKESFPLTVTSAQKNPTAFYLCASSIMGATDTQYFGPGTRLTVL.